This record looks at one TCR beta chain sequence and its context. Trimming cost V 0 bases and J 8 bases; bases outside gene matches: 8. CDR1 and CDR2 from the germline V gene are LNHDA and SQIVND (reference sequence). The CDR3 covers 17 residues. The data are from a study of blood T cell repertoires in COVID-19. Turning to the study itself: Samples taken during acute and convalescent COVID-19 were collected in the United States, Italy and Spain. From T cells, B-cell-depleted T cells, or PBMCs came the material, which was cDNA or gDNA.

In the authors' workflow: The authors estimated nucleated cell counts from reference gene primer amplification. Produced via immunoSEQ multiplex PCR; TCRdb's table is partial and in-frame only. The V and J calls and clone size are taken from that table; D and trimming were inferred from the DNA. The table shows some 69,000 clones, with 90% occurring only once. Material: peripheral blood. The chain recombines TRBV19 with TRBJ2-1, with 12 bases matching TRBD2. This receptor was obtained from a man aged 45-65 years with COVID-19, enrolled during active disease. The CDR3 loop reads CASSIDPTSGSSDEQFF. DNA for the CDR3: TGTGCCAGTAGTATAGATCCGACTAGCGGGAGTTCAGATGAGCAGTTCTTC. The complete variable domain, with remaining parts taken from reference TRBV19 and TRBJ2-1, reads DGGITQSPKYLFRKEGQNVTLSCEQNLNHDAMYWYRQDPGQGLRLIYYSQIVNDFQKGDIAEGYSVSREKKESFPLTVTSAQKNPTAFYLCASSIDPTSGSSDEQFFGPGTRLTVL.